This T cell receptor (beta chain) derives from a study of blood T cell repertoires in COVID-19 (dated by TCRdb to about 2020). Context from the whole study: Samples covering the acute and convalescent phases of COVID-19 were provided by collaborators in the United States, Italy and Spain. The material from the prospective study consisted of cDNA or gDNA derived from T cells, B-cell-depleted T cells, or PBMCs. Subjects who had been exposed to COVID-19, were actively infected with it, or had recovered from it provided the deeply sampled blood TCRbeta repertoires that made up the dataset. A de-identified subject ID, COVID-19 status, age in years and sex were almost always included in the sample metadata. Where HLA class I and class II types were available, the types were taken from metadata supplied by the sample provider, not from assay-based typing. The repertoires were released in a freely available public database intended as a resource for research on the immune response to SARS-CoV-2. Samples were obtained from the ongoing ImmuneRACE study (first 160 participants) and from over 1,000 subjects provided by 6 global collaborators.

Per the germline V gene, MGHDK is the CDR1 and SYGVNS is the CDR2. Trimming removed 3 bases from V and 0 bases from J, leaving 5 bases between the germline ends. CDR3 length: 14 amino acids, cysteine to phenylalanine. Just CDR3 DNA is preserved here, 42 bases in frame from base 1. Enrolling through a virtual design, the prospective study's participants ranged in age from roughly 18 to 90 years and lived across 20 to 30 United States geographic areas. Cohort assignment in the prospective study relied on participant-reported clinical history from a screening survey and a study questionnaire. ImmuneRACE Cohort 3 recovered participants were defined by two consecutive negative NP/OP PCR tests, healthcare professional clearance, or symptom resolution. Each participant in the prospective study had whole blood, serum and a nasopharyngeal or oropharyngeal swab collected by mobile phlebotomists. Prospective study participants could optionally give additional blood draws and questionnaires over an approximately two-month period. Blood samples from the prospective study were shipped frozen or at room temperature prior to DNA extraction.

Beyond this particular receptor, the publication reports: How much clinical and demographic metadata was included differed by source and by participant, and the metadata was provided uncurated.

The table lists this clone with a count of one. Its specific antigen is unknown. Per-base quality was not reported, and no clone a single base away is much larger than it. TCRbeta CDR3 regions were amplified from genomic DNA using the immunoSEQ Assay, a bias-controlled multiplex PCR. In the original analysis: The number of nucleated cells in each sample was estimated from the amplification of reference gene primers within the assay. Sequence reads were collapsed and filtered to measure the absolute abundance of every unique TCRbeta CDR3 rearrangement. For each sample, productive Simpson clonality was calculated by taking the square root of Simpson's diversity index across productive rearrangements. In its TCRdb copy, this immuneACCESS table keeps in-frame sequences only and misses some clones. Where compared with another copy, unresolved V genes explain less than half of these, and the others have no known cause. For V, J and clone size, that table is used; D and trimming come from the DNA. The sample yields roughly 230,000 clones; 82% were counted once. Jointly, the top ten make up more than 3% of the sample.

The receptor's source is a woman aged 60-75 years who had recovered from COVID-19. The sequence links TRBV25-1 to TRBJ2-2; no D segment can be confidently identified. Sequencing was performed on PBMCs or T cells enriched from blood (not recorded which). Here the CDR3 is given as CASSDTPNTGELFF. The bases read TGTGCCAGCAGTGACACACCGAACACCGGGGAGCTGTTTTTT. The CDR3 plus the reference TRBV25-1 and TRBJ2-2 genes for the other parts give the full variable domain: EADIYQTPRYLVIGTGKKITLECSQTMGHDKMYWYQQDPGMELHLIHYSYGVNSTEKGDLSSESTVSRIRTEHFPLTLESARPSHTSQYLCASSDTPNTGELFFGEGSRLTVL.